Listed here is a single T cell receptor beta chain. Its antigen remains unidentified. Blood RNA was derived from unsorted whole blood, and germline DNA was extracted too. The patients lived with chronic HBV infection and had not yet received any treatment. Before the surgical procedure, four milliliters of peripheral blood were collected. These data are taken from a study of tumor-infiltrating lymphocytes in primary liver carcinoma. About the study: Ranging in age from 30 to 69 years, the patients were men and women.

Priming with a constant-region primer yielded TCR beta cDNA from 500 ng total RNA. Slightly modified ARM-PCR served as the procedure for the TCR beta libraries. These libraries came from three rounds of nested multiplex PCR. TCRdb reanalysed the multiplex PCR reads using MiXCR and keeps one entry per CDR3 protein. The profile shows about 300,000 distinct CDR3 sequences, approximately 60% of them singletons. Findings of the study overall: Because the samples were bulk unsorted, the study did not compare CD4+ and CD8+ repertoires.

The receptor was isolated from a middle-aged man with primary liver carcinoma and hepatitis B virus infection. Sequencing used peripheral blood.

In nucleotides, the CDR3 is TGTGCCAGCAGGACCCGACTAGCGGGAGCCTACGAGCAGTACTTC. This translates into CASRTRLAGAYEQYF. The chain joins TRBV28 to TRBJ2-7; 12 bases fit TRBD2. Germline CDR1 reads MDHEN; CDR2 reads SYDVKM. The trim removed 6 bases at V and 2 bases at J, leaving 5 bases unmatched. The length of the CDR3 is 15 residues.